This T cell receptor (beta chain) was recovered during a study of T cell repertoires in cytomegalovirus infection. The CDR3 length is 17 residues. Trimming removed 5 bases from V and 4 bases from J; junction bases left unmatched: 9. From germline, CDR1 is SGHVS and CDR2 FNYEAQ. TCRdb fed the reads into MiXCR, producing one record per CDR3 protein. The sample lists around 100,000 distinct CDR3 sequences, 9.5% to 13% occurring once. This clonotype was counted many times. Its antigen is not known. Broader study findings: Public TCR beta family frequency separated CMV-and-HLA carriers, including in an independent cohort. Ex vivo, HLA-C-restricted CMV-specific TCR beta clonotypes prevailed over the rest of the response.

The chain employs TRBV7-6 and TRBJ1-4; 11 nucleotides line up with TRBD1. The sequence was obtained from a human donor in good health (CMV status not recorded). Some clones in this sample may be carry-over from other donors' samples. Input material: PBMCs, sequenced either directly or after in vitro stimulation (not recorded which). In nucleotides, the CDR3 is TGTGCCAGCAGCCGGAGCGGGACAGGGGGGCTTAATGAAAAACTGTTTTTT. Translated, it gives CASSRSGTGGLNEKLFF.